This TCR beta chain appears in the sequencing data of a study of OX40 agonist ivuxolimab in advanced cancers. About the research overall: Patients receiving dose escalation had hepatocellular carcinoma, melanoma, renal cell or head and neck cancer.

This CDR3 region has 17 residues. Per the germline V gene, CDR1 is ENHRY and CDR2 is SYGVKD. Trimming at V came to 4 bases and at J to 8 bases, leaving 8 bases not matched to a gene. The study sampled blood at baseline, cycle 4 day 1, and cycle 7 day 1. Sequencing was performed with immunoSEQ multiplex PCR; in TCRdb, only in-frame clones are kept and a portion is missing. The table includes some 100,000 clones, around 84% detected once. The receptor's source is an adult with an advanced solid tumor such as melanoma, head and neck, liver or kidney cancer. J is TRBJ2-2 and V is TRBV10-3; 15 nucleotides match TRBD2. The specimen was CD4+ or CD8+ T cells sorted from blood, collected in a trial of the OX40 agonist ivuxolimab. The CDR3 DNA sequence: TGTGCCATCAGTGTAACGGGACTAGCGGGAGGATTGGGGGAGCTGTTTTTT. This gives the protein CAISVTGLAGGLGELFF.